A few counts support the clone carrying this T cell receptor (beta chain). The sample belongs to a study of T-cell reconstitution after alpha-beta-depleted transplantation in children. CDR1 is SGHRS, CDR2 YFSETQ, per germline. The V end lost 1 base, the J end lost 2 bases, and 16 bases lay between the germline ends. The CDR3 contains 16 residues. As it was prepared, the TCRbeta library received unique molecular identifiers. MiXCR was run by TCRdb on the PCR reads, yielding one entry per CDR3 protein. The sample has hundreds of thousands of distinct CDR3 sequences; under 30% are singletons. The receptor was isolated from a female patient between 2 and 10 years old who had a stem cell transplant for congenital amegakaryocytic thrombocytopenia, so the T cells may come from the graft donor. The V call is TRBV5-1, the J call TRBJ2-7; D unclear. This specimen consisted of PBMCs, mostly from graft donor cells, obtained 360 days after TCRalphabeta/CD19-depleted stem cell transplant. CDR3 in DNA: TGCGCCAGCAGCTTGTTTCCACCTATGAAGACCTACGAGCAGTACTTC. Its translation: CASSLFPPMKTYEQYF.